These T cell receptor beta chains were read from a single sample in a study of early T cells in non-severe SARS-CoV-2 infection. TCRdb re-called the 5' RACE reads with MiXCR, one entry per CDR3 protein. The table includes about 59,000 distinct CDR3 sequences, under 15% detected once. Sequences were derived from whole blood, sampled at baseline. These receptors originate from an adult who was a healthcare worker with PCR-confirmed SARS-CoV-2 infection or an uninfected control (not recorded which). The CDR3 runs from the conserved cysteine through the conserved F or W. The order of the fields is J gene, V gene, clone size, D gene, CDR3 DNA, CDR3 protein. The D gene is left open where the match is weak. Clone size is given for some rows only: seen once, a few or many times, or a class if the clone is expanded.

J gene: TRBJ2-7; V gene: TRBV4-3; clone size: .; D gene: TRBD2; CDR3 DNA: TGCGCCAGCAGCCAAGTGGCGGGAGGGCCGGCCTACGAGCAGTACTTC; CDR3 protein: CASSQVAGGPAYEQYF
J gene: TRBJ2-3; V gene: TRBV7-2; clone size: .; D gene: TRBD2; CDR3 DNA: TGTGCCAGCAGCTCAAGAAGGGGACTAGCGGGAGGGACAGATACGCAGTATTTT; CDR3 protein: CASSSRRGLAGGTDTQYF
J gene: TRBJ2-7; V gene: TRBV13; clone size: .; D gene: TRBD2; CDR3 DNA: TGTGCCAGCAGAAGACTAGCGGGAGGTTACGAGCAGTACTTC; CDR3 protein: CASRRLAGGYEQYF
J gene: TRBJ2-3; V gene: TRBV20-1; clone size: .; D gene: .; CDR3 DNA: TGCAGTGCTAGAGATCCAAGCGTAAGCACAGATACGCAGTATTTT; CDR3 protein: CSARDPSVSTDTQYF
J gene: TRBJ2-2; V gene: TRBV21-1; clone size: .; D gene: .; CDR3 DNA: TGTGCCAGCAGCAAAAAAGGGGGGAGAAACACCGGGGAGCTGTTTTTT; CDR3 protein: CASSKKGGRNTGELFF
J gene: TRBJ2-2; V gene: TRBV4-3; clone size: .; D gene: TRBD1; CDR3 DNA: TGCGCCAGCAGCCAAGATTGGGGACAGATATCCACCGGGGAGCTGTTTTTT; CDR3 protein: CASSQDWGQISTGELFF
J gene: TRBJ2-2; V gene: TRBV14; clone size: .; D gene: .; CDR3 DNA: TGTGCCAGCAGCACCGGGACAAGGGACACCGGGGAGCTGTTTTTT; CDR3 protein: CASSTGTRDTGELFF
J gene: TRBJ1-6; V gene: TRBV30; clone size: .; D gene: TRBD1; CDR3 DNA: TGTGCCTGGAGCCTAACAGGGGTGTCACCCCTCCACTTT; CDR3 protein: CAWSLTGVSPLHF
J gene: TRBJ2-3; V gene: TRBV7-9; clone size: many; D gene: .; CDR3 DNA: TGTGCCAGCAGCCCCCTGGGGCCGGGTACGGATACGCAGTATTTT; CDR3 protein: CASSPLGPGTDTQYF
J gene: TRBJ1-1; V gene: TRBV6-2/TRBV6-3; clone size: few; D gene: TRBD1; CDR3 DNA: TGTGCCAGCAGTTCTATCTCGACAGGGGAGAACACTGAAGCTTTCTTT; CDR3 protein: CASSSISTGENTEAFF
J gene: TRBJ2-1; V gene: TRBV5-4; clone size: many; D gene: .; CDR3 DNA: TGTGCCAGCAGCTTGGGGACTCCCTACTACAATGAGCAGTTCTTC; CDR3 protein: CASSLGTPYYNEQFF
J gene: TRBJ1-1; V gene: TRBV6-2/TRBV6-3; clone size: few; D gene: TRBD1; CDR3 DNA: TGTGCCAGCAGTTACCTCTTGGGACAGCTTAACACTGAAGCTTTCTTT; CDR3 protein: CASSYLLGQLNTEAFF
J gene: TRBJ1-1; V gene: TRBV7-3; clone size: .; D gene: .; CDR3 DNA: TGTGCCAGCAGCCTATCGCCAGGCAACACTGAAGCTTTCTTT; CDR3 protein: CASSLSPGNTEAFF
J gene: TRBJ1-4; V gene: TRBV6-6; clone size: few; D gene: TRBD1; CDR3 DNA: TGTGCCAGCAGTCCCCGGGACAGGGCTGGGGAAAAACTGTTTTTT; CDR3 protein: CASSPRDRAGEKLFF
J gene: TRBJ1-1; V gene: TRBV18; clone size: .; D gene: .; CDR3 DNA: TGTGCCAGCTCACCAAGGCTTCAGGCTCAAAGGGACACTGAAGCTTTCTTT; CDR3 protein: CASSPRLQAQRDTEAFF
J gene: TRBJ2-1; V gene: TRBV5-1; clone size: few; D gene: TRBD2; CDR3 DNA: TGCGCCAGCAGCTTGGCCGCGGGAGCCTACAATGAGCAGTTCTTC; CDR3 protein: CASSLAAGAYNEQFF
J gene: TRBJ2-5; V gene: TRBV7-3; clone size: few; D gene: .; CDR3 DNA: TGTGCCAGCAGCTCCATCCGGGACTGGCATTTAGAGACCCAGTACTTC; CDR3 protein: CASSSIRDWHLETQYF
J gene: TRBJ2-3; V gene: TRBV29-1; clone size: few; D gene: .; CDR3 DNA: TGCAGCGTTGAACTAACTAGCAGATTCACAGATACGCAGTATTTT; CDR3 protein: CSVELTSRFTDTQYF
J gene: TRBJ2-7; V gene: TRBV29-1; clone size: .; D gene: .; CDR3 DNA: TGCAGCGTTGAGACGGCCAGCTACGAGCAGTACTTC; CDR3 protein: CSVETASYEQYF
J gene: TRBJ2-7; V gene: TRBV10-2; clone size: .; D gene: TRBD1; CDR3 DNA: TGCGCCAGCAGGACAGGGGGCTTTGACTACGAGCAGTACTTC; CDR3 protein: CASRTGGFDYEQYF
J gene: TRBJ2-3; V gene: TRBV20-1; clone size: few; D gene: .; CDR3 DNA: TGCAGTGCGGAACGGGGACTCACAGATACGCAGTATTTT; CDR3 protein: CSAERGLTDTQYF
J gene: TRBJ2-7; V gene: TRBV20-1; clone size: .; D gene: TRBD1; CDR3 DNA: TGCAGTGCCACGTCCGGACAGGGTTTCTCCTACGAGCAGTACTTC; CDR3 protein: CSATSGQGFSYEQYF
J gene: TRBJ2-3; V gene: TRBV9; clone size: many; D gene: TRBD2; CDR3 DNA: TGTGCCAGCAGCCGCACTAGCGGGGGGCCGACAGATACGCAGTATTTT; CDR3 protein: CASSRTSGGPTDTQYF
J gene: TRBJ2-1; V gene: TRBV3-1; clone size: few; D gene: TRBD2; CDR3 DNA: TGTGCCAGCAGCCGACTAGCGGGAGATTACAATGAGCAGTTCTTC; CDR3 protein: CASSRLAGDYNEQFF